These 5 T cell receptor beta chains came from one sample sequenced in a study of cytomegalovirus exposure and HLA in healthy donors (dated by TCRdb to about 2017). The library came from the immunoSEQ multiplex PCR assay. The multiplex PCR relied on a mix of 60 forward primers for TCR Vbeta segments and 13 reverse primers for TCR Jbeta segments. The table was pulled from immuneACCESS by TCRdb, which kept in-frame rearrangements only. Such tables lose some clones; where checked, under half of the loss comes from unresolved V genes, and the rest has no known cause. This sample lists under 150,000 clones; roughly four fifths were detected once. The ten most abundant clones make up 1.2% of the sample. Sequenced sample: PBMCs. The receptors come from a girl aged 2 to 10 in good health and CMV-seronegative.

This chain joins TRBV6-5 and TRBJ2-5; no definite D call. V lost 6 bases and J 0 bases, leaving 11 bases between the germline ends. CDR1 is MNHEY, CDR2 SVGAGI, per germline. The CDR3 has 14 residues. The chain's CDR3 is CASSRETDQETQYF. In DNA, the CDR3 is TGTGCCAGCAGCCGCGAAACAGACCAAGAGACCCAGTACTTC.

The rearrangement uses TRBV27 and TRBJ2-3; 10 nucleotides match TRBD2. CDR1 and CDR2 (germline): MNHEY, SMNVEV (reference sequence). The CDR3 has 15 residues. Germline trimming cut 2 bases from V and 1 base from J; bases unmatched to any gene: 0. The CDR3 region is CASSLGTSGTDTQYF. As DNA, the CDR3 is TGTGCCAGCAGTTTAGGGACTAGCGGCACAGATACGCAGTATTTT.

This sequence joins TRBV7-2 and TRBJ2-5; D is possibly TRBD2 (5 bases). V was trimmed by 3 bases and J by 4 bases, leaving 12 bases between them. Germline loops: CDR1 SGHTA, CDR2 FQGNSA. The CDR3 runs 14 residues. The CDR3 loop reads CASSLSSRRETQYF. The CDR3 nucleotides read TGTGCCAGCAGCTTGTCTAGCAGACGAGAGACCCAGTACTTC.

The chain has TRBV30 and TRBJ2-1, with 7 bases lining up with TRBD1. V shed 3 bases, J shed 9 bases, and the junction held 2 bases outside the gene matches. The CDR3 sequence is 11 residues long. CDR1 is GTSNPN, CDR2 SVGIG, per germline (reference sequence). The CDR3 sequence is CAWSPGGEQFF. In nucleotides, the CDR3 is TGTGCCTGGAGCCCAGGGGGTGAGCAGTTCTTC.

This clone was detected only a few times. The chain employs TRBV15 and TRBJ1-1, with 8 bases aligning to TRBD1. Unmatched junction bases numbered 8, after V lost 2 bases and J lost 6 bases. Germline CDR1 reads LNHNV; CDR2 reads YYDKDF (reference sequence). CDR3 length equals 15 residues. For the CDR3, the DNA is TGTGCCACCAGCAGAACGGACAGGGTTTGCGCTGAAGCTTTCTTT. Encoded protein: CATSRTDRVCAEAFF. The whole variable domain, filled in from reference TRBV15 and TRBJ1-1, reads DAMVIQNPRYQVTQFGKPVTLSCSQTLNHNVMYWYQQKSSQAPKLLFHYYDKDFNNEADTPDNFQSRRPNTSFCFLDIRSPGLGDTAMYLCATSRTDRVCAEAFFGQGTRLTVV.